This T cell receptor beta chain was identified during a study of blood T cell repertoires in COVID-19. Across the whole study: The cDNA or gDNA used as material had been derived from T cells, B-cell-depleted T cells, or PBMCs.

In the original processing: Amplification of reference gene primers provided the estimated nucleated cell counts. The protocol was immunoSEQ multiplex PCR, while the TCRdb copy is restricted to in-frame clones and leaves out a portion. The DNA gave D and trimming, while V, J and clone size come from that table. The table shows around 78,000 clones, with around 89% occurring only once. Germline CDR1 is MNHEY and CDR2 is SMNVEV (reference sequence). This CDR3 has 14 residues. V lost 5 bases and J lost 2; bases outside the gene matches: 6. Material: PBMCs or T cells enriched from blood (not recorded which). The receptor was derived from a woman aged 45-60 years with acute COVID-19. The chain carries TRBV27 and TRBJ2-7, with 7 bases matching TRBD1. CDR3 residues: CASSITGDAYEQYF. The CDR3 nucleotides read TGTGCCAGCAGTATAACAGGGGACGCCTACGAGCAGTACTTC.